This T cell receptor beta chain was retrieved from a study of identical twins. This clonotype has only a few counts. MiXCR, applied by TCRdb to the 5' RACE reads, yields one record per CDR3 protein. Of 500,000 to 600,000 distinct CDR3 sequences listed, roughly a fifth are singletons. Trimming pared 11 bases from V and 0 bases from J, leaving 16 bases between. The CDR3 has 14 amino acids. These sequences were also reported in another study, on T cells expressing NK-cell markers.

The J gene is TRBJ1-1, the V gene TRBV12-3 or TRBV12-4, with unresolved D. The sequence came from a young woman in good health. The specimen sequenced was CD4+ T cells sorted from blood. In DNA form, the CDR3 reads TGTGCCTCACTAGTGGGGTCCATGAACACTGAAGCTTTCTTT. Residues: CASLVGSMNTEAFF.